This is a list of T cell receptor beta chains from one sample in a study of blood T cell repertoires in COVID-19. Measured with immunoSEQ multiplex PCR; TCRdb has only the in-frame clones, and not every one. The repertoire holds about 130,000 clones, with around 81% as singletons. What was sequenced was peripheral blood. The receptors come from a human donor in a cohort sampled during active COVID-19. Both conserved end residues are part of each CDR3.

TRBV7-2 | CASSLGGPNNQPQHF
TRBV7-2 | CASSLARGPSTDTQYF
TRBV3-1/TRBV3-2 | CASSLPNTHTDTQYF
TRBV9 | CASSVGTRDSDYEQYF
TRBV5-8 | CASSNRLGPGEKLFF
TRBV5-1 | CASSLLGGIQETQYF
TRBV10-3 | CAISDPSASTDTQYF
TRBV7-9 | CASSFGTASSYEQYF
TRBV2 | CACWAGLTEAFF
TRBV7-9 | CASTVQGWQTQYF
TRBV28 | CASSDPTGEGYTF
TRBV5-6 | CASSPAGGSLYGYTF
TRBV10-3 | CAIRANSGNTIYF
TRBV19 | CASSHRSGGNTEAFF
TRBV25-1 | CASSGDRMRTEAFF
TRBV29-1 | CSGRGTPEGNTIYF